The rows below give T cell receptor beta chains drawn from one sample of a study of T-cell reconstitution after alpha-beta-depleted transplantation in children. TCRdb used MiXCR to reprocess the PCR reads, holding one entry per CDR3 protein. Of 250,000 to 300,000 distinct CDR3 sequences listed, roughly 8.2% are singletons. This specimen consisted of peripheral blood, obtained 360 days after TCRalphabeta/CD19-depleted stem cell transplant. These receptors were collected from a female patient between 2 and 15 years old who had a stem cell transplant for Fanconi anemia, so the T cells may come from the graft donor. Each CDR3 is given with its conserved first and last residue. The D gene is left open where the match is weak. The size entry is marked missing in some rows and otherwise reads once, few, many or a size class.

NA	NA	TRBV6-5	13	TRBJ1-2	CASRPGRHYGYTF	TGTGCCAGCAGGCCCGGACGGCACTATGGCTACACCTTC
many	NA	TRBV7-9	12	TRBJ2-3	CASSLVADTQYF	TGTGCCAGCAGCTTAGTTGCGGATACGCAGTATTTT
many	NA	TRBV4-3	14	TRBJ2-2	CASSQHTNTGELFF	TGCGCCAGCAGCCAACACACGAACACCGGGGAGCTGTTTTTT
many	NA	TRBV6-2/TRBV6-3	14	TRBJ2-2	CASSPGVGAGELFF	TGTGCCAGCAGCCCGGGTGTGGGGGCCGGGGAGCTGTTTTTT
few	TRBD1	TRBV2	15	TRBJ1-1	CASSATGQGNTEAFF	TGTGCCAGCAGCGCAACTGGACAGGGAAACACTGAAGCTTTCTTT
few	TRBD1	TRBV14	15	TRBJ1-4	CASSHQGVLNEKLFF	TGTGCCAGCAGCCACCAGGGGGTCCTTAATGAAAAACTGTTTTTT
NA	NA	TRBV2	15	TRBJ2-1	CASSESGRIYNEQFF	TGTGCCAGCAGTGAGTCGGGGAGGATCTACAATGAGCAGTTCTTC
few	NA	TRBV12-5	13	TRBJ1-1	CASGLVSASEAFF	TGTGCTAGTGGTTTGGTATCAGCCAGTGAAGCTTTCTTT
many	NA	TRBV20-1	15	TRBJ2-1	CSASRPGSSYNEQFF	TGCAGTGCCTCCCGCCCCGGTTCATCCTACAATGAGCAGTTCTTC
many	NA	TRBV20-1	14	TRBJ1-2	CSARPTGQLNGYTF	TGCAGTGCTAGACCAACGGGACAATTAAATGGCTACACCTTC
many	NA	TRBV5-1	14	TRBJ1-1	CASSRLQENTEAFF	TGCGCCAGCAGTCGCCTGCAGGAGAACACTGAAGCTTTCTTT
many	NA	TRBV6-5	13	TRBJ1-3	CASSYESGNTIYF	TGTGCCAGCAGCTACGAATCTGGAAACACCATATATTTT
many	NA	TRBV5-1	15	TRBJ2-3	CASSSRFPSTDTQYF	TGCGCCAGCAGCTCCCGATTTCCTAGCACAGATACGCAGTATTTT
few	TRBD1	TRBV18	19	TRBJ1-6	CASSPKPRGPSSYNSPLHF	TGTGCCAGCTCACCAAAACCTAGGGGGCCTAGCTCCTATAATTCACCCCTCCACTTT
many	TRBD2	TRBV4-3	16	TRBJ2-3	CASSQEGAGGGVTQYF	TGCGCCAGCAGCCAAGAGGGAGCGGGGGGCGGAGTTACGCAGTATTTT
NA	TRBD2	TRBV9	18	TRBJ2-1	CASSSRTSGAFSYNEQFF	TGTGCCAGCAGCTCCAGGACTAGCGGGGCTTTCTCCTACAATGAGCAGTTCTTC
few	NA	TRBV14	15	TRBJ1-1	CASSHYPDRSTEAFF	TGTGCCAGCAGCCATTATCCAGACCGAAGCACTGAAGCTTTCTTT
many	TRBD2	TRBV5-1	15	TRBJ2-5	CASSWGLEYRETQYF	TGCGCCAGCAGCTGGGGACTAGAGTATCGAGAGACCCAGTACTTC
NA	NA	TRBV3-1	13	TRBJ2-7	CASSQVLRGEQYF	TGTGCCAGCAGCCAAGTTCTGAGGGGGGAGCAGTACTTC
few	TRBD2	TRBV18	16	TRBJ2-1	CASSRPSGLVYNEQFF	TGTGCCAGCTCACGACCTAGCGGGTTGGTGTACAATGAGCAGTTCTTC
NA	TRBD1	TRBV12-3/TRBV12-4	17	TRBJ1-2	CASNTNPGQGDNYGYTF	TGTGCCAGCAATACAAATCCGGGACAGGGGGATAACTATGGCTACACCTTC
many	NA	TRBV6-2/TRBV6-3	14	TRBJ1-1	CASSYYRLNTEAFF	TGTGCCAGCAGTTACTATCGGCTGAACACTGAAGCTTTCTTT
few	NA	TRBV11-2	17	TRBJ2-4	CASSLYPSGLPKNIQYF	TGTGCCAGCAGCTTATATCCCTCCGGGCTACCCAAAAACATTCAGTACTTC
many	NA	TRBV12-3/TRBV12-4	14	TRBJ2-1	CASSRTSVNNEQFF	TGTGCCAGCAGTCGGACCTCCGTTAACAATGAGCAGTTCTTC
many	NA	TRBV7-3	18	TRBJ2-2	CASSSPPSGQNNVGELFF	TGTGCCAGCAGCTCCCCGCCCTCGGGCCAAAATAATGTGGGGGAGCTGTTTTTT
few	NA	TRBV28	16	TRBJ1-3	CASSSPTEYSGNTIYF	TGTGCCAGCAGTTCCCCCACGGAGTATTCTGGAAACACCATATATTTT
few	NA	TRBV7-8	16	TRBJ2-4	CASSRGGALAKNIQYF	TGTGCCAGCAGCCGAGGGGGAGCCCTAGCCAAAAACATTCAGTACTTC
few	TRBD2	TRBV9	16	TRBJ2-3	CASSADPSGATDTQYF	TGTGCCAGCAGCGCCGACCCTAGCGGGGCCACAGATACGCAGTATTTT